This T cell receptor (beta chain) originates from a study of T-cell memory formation after mild COVID-19 (dated by TCRdb to 2020 to 2023). Study-level background: Most TCR sequence clusters were specific to one of the two donors. Longitudinal TCRalpha and TCRbeta repertoire sequencing tracked T-cell clones expanding and contracting after mild COVID-19 in a couple of donors. Two young, previously healthy adult volunteers made up the cohort, one male and one female. Here is what the overall study found, with its caveats: From day 15 to 85, contracting clones showed balanced CD4/CD8 phenotypes, whereas a second wave of clones that expanded from day 15 to 37 leaned towards CD4+. Contracting CD4+ clones were found mainly in CM and EM memory subsets, while CD8+ clones were enriched in EMRA. The detection of some responding clones in pre-infection memory suggests that pre-existing cross-reactive memory T cells joined the SARS-CoV-2 response. SARS-CoV-2 specificity of the second-wave clones peaking on day 37 was not confirmed. The study included only a couple of mild cases, and larger cohorts that include severe cases with pre-infection samples were judged to be necessary.

Data came from an Illumina NovaSeq 6000. cDNA libraries for TCRalpha and TCRbeta were prepared by 5'RACE using constant-segment primers, with sample barcodes and unique molecular identifiers added. Trizol reagent was used to extract RNA from every sample. Library amplification was performed in two PCR steps, and a second sample barcode and Illumina TruSeq adapters were introduced in the second step. Sequencing of the libraries was done on an Illumina NovaSeq, producing 2 x 150 bp paired-end reads. On the authors' methods: Reads were demultiplexed and collapsed into UMI-guided consensus sequences with migec v1.2.7. Using mixcr v2.1.11, UMI consensuses were aligned to TRA and TRB V and J templates and then assembled into clonotypes. Expanded or contracted clonotypes were those called significant by both edgeR and NoisET, with noise models trained on biological replicates. For edgeR calls, a false discovery rate-adjusted p below 0.01 and a log2 fold-change threshold of 1 were applied. As an exploratory analysis of dynamics, max-normalized trajectories of the 1000 most abundant clonotypes were examined with PCA combined with hierarchical clustering. Separately sequenced CD4+ and CD8+ repertoires were used to assign the CD4 or CD8 phenotype of responding clones. TCRdb itself trimmed the public reads at Q25 with fastp, ran MiXCR and retained productive beta chains. Records with the same CDR3 protein are collapsed into one entry carrying the most frequent genes and DNA. The V and J calls follow TCRdb's processing rather than the paper's. This sample gives roughly 320,000 distinct CDR3 sequences in total; approximately 29% of them show up just once. The ten largest clones take up roughly 13% of the sample.

Based on the germline V gene (reference sequence), the CDR1 and CDR2 sequences are MNHEY and SMNVEV. Trimming takes 2 bases from V and 4 bases from J, and the germline ends sit 8 bases apart. Spanning cysteine to phenylalanine, the CDR3 consists of 13 amino acids. Here the CDR3 DNA is all that survives: 39 bases in frame from base 1. Concerning this clonotype itself: Which antigen it targets is not known. Base qualities are not provided; no much larger clone lies one nucleotide away.

Ficoll-Paque density gradient centrifugation was used to isolate PBMCs. The sequence derives from an adult woman who had mild COVID-19 (a few samples of this study predate the infection). The sample titles of this study are shuffled in the database, so cell type and time point are left out; the donor was told from shared clones. The V gene is TRBV27 and the J gene is TRBJ1-1; no D gene call is confident. Material: PBMCs or a T cell subset sorted from them (not recorded which). CDR3 protein: CASSLAVTTEAFF. The sequenced DNA: TGTGCCAGCAGTTTAGCGGTTACCACTGAAGCTTTCTTT.